Listed below are T cell receptor beta chains from one sample, sequenced in a study of cytomegalovirus exposure and HLA in healthy donors. Assay: immunoSEQ multiplex PCR; the TCRdb copy retains only in-frame clones and omits some. The table records 110,000 to 150,000 clones, more than 60% of them present only once. Sequenced sample: PBMCs. The source of these receptors is a female donor in good health and CMV-seronegative. CDR3s include the opening cysteine and the closing phenylalanine or tryptophan. Each record gives: V gene, D gene, clone size, J gene, CDR3 DNA, CDR3 protein. The D gene is left open where the match is weak. Clone size is stated in some rows and not others, as once, few, many or a class when expanded.

V gene: TRBV28
D gene: .
clone size: .
J gene: TRBJ1-6
CDR3 DNA: TGTGCCAGCAGAACGGGAGTTGGATCACCCCTCCACTTT
CDR3 protein: CASRTGVGSPLHF

V gene: TRBV5-1
D gene: TRBD2
clone size: .
J gene: TRBJ2-7
CDR3 DNA: TGCGCCAGCAGCTTGGGCCTAGCGGGAGCCCGAACCTACGAGCAGTACTTC
CDR3 protein: CASSLGLAGARTYEQYF

V gene: TRBV4-1
D gene: .
clone size: few
J gene: TRBJ1-3
CDR3 DNA: TGCGCCAGCAGCCAACAACCGCCGGCAGGCCTGAGCTCTGGAAACACCATATATTTT
CDR3 protein: CASSQQPPAGLSSGNTIYF

V gene: TRBV7-9
D gene: .
clone size: .
J gene: TRBJ2-7
CDR3 DNA: TGTGCCAGCAGCTTAGCTGGGGAGAGGAGCTCCTACGAGCAGTACTTC
CDR3 protein: CASSLAGERSSYEQYF

V gene: TRBV30
D gene: .
clone size: .
J gene: TRBJ2-5
CDR3 DNA: TGTGCCTGGAGTGTACGAGAGCCGGAGACCCAGTACTTC
CDR3 protein: CAWSVREPETQYF

V gene: TRBV7-9
D gene: .
clone size: few
J gene: TRBJ1-2
CDR3 DNA: TGTGCCAGCAGCCCCCGGTACAGGGAAGTAGTAGATGGCTACACCTTC
CDR3 protein: CASSPRYREVVDGYTF

V gene: TRBV27
D gene: .
clone size: .
J gene: TRBJ1-1
CDR3 DNA: TGTGCCAGCAGGGCCCAAACTGAAGCTTTCTTT
CDR3 protein: CASRAQTEAFF

V gene: TRBV15
D gene: TRBD1
clone size: few
J gene: TRBJ1-1
CDR3 DNA: TGTGCCACCTGGGGACAGCCGGGCACTGAAGCTTTCTTT
CDR3 protein: CATWGQPGTEAFF

V gene: TRBV15
D gene: TRBD1
clone size: .
J gene: TRBJ1-1
CDR3 DNA: TGTGCCACCAGCAGGAGAATGACAGGGAAAACTGAAGCTTTCTTT
CDR3 protein: CATSRRMTGKTEAFF

V gene: TRBV7-2
D gene: .
clone size: .
J gene: TRBJ1-5
CDR3 DNA: TGTGCCAGCAACAGGGTTCCTGATCAGCCCCAGCATTTT
CDR3 protein: CASNRVPDQPQHF

V gene: TRBV9
D gene: .
clone size: once
J gene: TRBJ1-1
CDR3 DNA: TGTGCCAGCAGCGGTAGAGGTGAAAGAGGGGAAGCTTTCTTT
CDR3 protein: CASSGRGERGEAFF

V gene: TRBV12-5
D gene: TRBD2
clone size: .
J gene: TRBJ2-7
CDR3 DNA: TGTGCTAGTGGTTTGACGGGACTAGTGCACGAGCAGTACTTC
CDR3 protein: CASGLTGLVHEQYF

V gene: TRBV7-8
D gene: .
clone size: .
J gene: TRBJ2-3
CDR3 DNA: TGTGCCAGCAGCTTACTGCAGGGGGGAGGTACGCAGTATTTT
CDR3 protein: CASSLLQGGGTQYF

V gene: TRBV11-2
D gene: .
clone size: .
J gene: TRBJ2-1
CDR3 DNA: TGTGCCAGCAGCCCCGGTCCCCGACAGGCCGAGCAGTTCTTC
CDR3 protein: CASSPGPRQAEQFF

V gene: TRBV6-5
D gene: TRBD1
clone size: .
J gene: TRBJ1-5
CDR3 DNA: TGTGCCAGCAGTATGACAGGGGGATATCAGCCCCAGCATTTT
CDR3 protein: CASSMTGGYQPQHF

V gene: TRBV29-1
D gene: .
clone size: .
J gene: TRBJ2-1
CDR3 DNA: TGCAGCGTTGAGCGGGGAAGGGCCTACAATGAGCAGTTCTTC
CDR3 protein: CSVERGRAYNEQFF

V gene: TRBV4-1
D gene: .
clone size: once
J gene: TRBJ2-7
CDR3 DNA: TGCGCCAGCAGCCAGTTTCGCGGAGCCTACGAGCAGTACTTC
CDR3 protein: CASSQFRGAYEQYF

V gene: TRBV11-2
D gene: .
clone size: .
J gene: TRBJ2-3
CDR3 DNA: TGTGCCAGCAGCTGGAGAGAGCCAGGGCGGGATACGCAGTATTTT
CDR3 protein: CASSWREPGRDTQYF

V gene: TRBV27
D gene: TRBD1
clone size: few
J gene: TRBJ2-5
CDR3 DNA: TGTGCCAGCAGACTTGGGACAGGGGGTGGGACCCAGTACTTC
CDR3 protein: CASRLGTGGGTQYF

V gene: TRBV2
D gene: TRBD2
clone size: .
J gene: TRBJ2-3
CDR3 DNA: TGTGCCAGCAGTACTAGGACTAGCGGGAGAGGGCGGAGCACAGATACGCAGTATTTT
CDR3 protein: CASSTRTSGRGRSTDTQYF

V gene: TRBV14
D gene: TRBD2
clone size: few
J gene: TRBJ2-1
CDR3 DNA: TGTGCCAGCAGCCAAGATCTTGGCGGGAGTGCGTTCTTC
CDR3 protein: CASSQDLGGSAFF

V gene: TRBV7-9
D gene: TRBD1
clone size: .
J gene: TRBJ1-5
CDR3 DNA: TGTGCCACCTCCCGGGACAGTGTTCAGCCCCAGCATTTT
CDR3 protein: CATSRDSVQPQHF

V gene: TRBV19
D gene: .
clone size: .
J gene: TRBJ2-2
CDR3 DNA: TGTGCCAGTAGTAAAGTGGAGGTCACACTGAACACCGGGGAGCTGTTTTTT
CDR3 protein: CASSKVEVTLNTGELFF

V gene: TRBV7-2
D gene: TRBD2
clone size: .
J gene: TRBJ2-7
CDR3 DNA: TGTGCCAGCAGCCTCACCAGCGGGATCTCCTACGAGCAGTACTTC
CDR3 protein: CASSLTSGISYEQYF